The text below deals with one TCR beta chain. This entry comes from a study of T cells after somatic rescue of genetic block. The CDR3 is 10 amino acids. V was cut by 5 bases and J by 10 bases, with 9 bases left in between. Looked up from germline, CDR1 is SQVTM and CDR2 is ANQGSEA. Using immunoSEQ multiplex PCR, the repertoire was profiled, and TCRdb retains in-frame clones only, with some absent. This table has 70,000 to 95,000 clones, around 90% appearing once. The TCR comes from a woman aged 18-29 years. The chain is built from TRBV29-1 and TRBJ2-1; possibly TRBD1 for D (5 bases). Sequencing was performed on peripheral blood mononuclear cells (PBMCs). CDR3: CSVSTVEQFF. In DNA form, the CDR3 reads TGCAGCGTTTCGACAGTCGAGCAGTTCTTC.